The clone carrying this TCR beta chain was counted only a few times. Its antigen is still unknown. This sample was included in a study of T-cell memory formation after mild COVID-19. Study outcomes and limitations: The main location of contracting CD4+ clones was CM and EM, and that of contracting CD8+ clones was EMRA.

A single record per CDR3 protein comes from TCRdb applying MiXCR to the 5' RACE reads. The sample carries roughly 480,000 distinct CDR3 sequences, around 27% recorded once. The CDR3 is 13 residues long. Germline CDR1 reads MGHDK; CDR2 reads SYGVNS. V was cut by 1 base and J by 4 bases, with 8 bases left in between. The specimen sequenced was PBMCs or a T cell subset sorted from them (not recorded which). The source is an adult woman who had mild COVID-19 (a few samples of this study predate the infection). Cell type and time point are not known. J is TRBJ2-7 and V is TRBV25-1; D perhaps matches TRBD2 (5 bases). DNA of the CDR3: TGTGCCAGCAGTGAATTGGGGAGATACGAGCAGTACTTC. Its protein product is CASSELGRYEQYF.